This TCR beta chain was captured in a study of T cells in Graves' hyperthyroidism and ophthalmopathy. This clonotype was seen at least ten times. TCR beta CDR3 region amplification was performed from RNA transcripts. The HTBI primer set drove a first-round RT-PCR of the TCR CDR3. TCRdb ran MiXCR on the multiplex PCR reads and lists one entry per CDR3 protein. This sample has 270,000 or so distinct CDR3 sequences, with less than 30% found just once. The V and J ends lost 3 bases and 2 bases respectively, with 14 bases between them. The CDR3 is 15 amino acids. Germline V gene data show CDR1 as MNHEY and CDR2 as SMNVEV (reference sequence).

The chain recombines TRBV27 with TRBJ2-7, with D unresolved. The specimen sequenced was blood. This sequence originates from a man aged 40-49 years with Graves' hyperthyroidism that later progressed to Graves' ophthalmopathy. The CDR3, as DNA: TGTGCCAGCAGTTTGGTGGAAGGTGGCGCCTACGAGCAGTACTTC. Translation: CASSLVEGGAYEQYF.